Sequencing of this T cell receptor (beta chain) was carried out in a study of CD4+ T cells in melanoma (dated by TCRdb to 2021 to 2024). Looking at the study overall: Neoantigen-specific CD4+ T cells in human melanoma were what the study investigated. What the research found in general, with its limitations: Neoantigen-specific CD4+ T cells in melanoma were reported to have a range of differentiation states. Neoantigen-specific CD4+ T cells were reported to be correlated with the function of CD8+ T cells, macrophages and B cells.

The donors were melanoma patients. V is cut back by 10 bases and J by 5 bases, with 10 bases in the junction unmatched. The germline V gene (reference sequence) yields MNHNY for CDR1 and SVGAGI for CDR2. Reading from cysteine to phenylalanine, the CDR3 counts 14 amino acids. The retained sequence is limited to the CDR3, 42 bases, with the frame set at the first base. To prepare the library, the immunoSEQ multiplex PCR assay was applied. TCRdb took this table from immuneACCESS and kept in-frame rearrangements with V and J called. Such tables lack part of the clones; where checked against another copy, unresolved V genes explain under half of the gap, and the rest is unexplained. The sample contains some 9,100 clones, about 70% of them found a single time. The ten largest account for 15% to 20% of the sample. Comments on this clone: There is no known antigen for this receptor. Base qualities were left out, and no much larger clone turns up one base away.

The receptor was isolated from a human donor with melanoma. The rearrangement joined TRBV6-6 to TRBJ2-1; 8 of the junction bases match TRBD1. Sequencing was done on a sample of peripheral blood. Here is the DNA: TGTGCCACCGCGACAGGGGATCTGCACAATGAGCAGTTCTTC. Translated, this gives CATATGDLHNEQFF.